Presented here are 5 T cell receptor beta chains from one specimen sequenced in a study of tumor-infiltrating lymphocytes in primary liver carcinoma (dated by TCRdb to the late 2010s). Blood RNA was extracted from unsorted whole blood with TRIzol reagent; germline DNA came from the DNeasy Blood & Tissue kit. The listed sequencing device is Illumina HiSeq 2500. Starting from approximately 500 ng total RNA, TCRbeta-specific cDNA was produced by reverse transcription with a constant-region primer and ProtoScript II reverse transcriptase. TCRbeta libraries were built with three nested multiplex PCR rounds, a slightly modified ARM-PCR procedure. The first two PCR rounds used multiplex TRBV1-TRBV30 forward primers with a Cbeta reverse primer, each for 10 to 11 cycles. TCRdb itself trimmed the public reads at Q25 with fastp, ran MiXCR and retained productive beta chains. Every CDR3 protein is listed once, alongside the most common genes and DNA of its rows. Here the sample has approximately 330,000 distinct CDR3 sequences; less than 75% occur a single time. About 6% of the sample is in the top ten clones.

Source material: peripheral blood. The receptor source for this set is a man aged 40-55 years with primary liver carcinoma and hepatitis B virus infection.

This clonotype was observed a single time. The chain carries TRBV19 and TRBJ2-4; 7 nucleotides agree with TRBD2. With 6 bases clipped from V and 12 bases from J, the junction kept 14 bases outside the gene matches. Germline V lookup: CDR1 LNHDA, CDR2 SQIVND (reference sequence). CDR3 length: 14 amino acids. The CDR3 DNA sequence: TGTGCCAGTAGCGCCATGGGCGGGAGAGTTCATCAGTACTTC. Translation gives CASSAMGGRVHQYF.

About this clonotype itself: A junction boundary mismatches the germline segment, possibly from a read error. J is TRBJ1-5 and V is TRBV11-2; 7 nucleotides match TRBD1. The germline V gene has CDR1 SGHAT and CDR2 FQNNGV. The CDR3 has 15 residues. The CDR3 sequence is CASRIDRAPNQPKHF. The CDR3 region has the DNA TGTGCCAGCAGAATAGACAGGGCCCCGAATCAGCCCAAGCATTTT.

Remarks on this clonotype: A much larger clonotype is one base distant, so this may be a read error. CDR3 sequence: CVISQQGYEQYF. CDR3 nucleotides: TGTGTCATCAGTCAACAGGGCTACGAGCAGTACTTC. The chain has TRBV10-3 and TRBJ2-7; TRBD1 might be the D (6 bases). CDR1 ENHRY and CDR2 SYGVKD come from the germline V gene. The CDR3 is 12 amino acids.

This clonotype was recorded once. The chain recombines TRBV4-1 with TRBJ2-1; the match to TRBD1 covers 7 bases. Trimming cost V 3 bases and J 7 bases; bases outside gene matches: 3. The CDR3 totals 13 residues. Germline CDR1 is MGHRA and CDR2 is YSYEKL. The CDR3 loop is CASSHGTENEQFF. In DNA form, the CDR3 reads TGCGCCAGCAGCCATGGGACAGAGAATGAGCAGTTCTTC.

Comment on this clonotype: At one end the junction does not follow the germline gene, possibly because of a read error. The chain carries TRBV5-6 and TRBJ2-7, with D possibly TRBD2 on 6 matching bases. CDR1 and CDR2 (germline): SGHDT, YYEEEE. The CDR3 is made up of 15 amino acids. The CDR3 nucleotides read TGTGCCAGCAGTCCGTGGAATGGGGGGACGCGCGAGCGGTACTTC. Amino acids: CASSPWNGGTRERYF.